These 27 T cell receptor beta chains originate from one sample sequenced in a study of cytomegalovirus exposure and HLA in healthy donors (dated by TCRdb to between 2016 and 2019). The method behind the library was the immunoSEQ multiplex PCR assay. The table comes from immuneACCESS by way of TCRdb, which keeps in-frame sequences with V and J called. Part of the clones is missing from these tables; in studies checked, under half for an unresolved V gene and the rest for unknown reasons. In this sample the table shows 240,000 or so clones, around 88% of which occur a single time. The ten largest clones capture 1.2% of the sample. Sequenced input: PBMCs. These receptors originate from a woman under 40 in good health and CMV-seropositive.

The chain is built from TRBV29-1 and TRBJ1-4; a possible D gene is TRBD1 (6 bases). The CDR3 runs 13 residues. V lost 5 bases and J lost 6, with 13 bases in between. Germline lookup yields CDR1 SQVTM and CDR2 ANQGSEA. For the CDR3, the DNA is TGCAGCGTTTTAGGGGGAAACCATGAAAAACTGTTTTTT. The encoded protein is CSVLGGNHEKLFF.

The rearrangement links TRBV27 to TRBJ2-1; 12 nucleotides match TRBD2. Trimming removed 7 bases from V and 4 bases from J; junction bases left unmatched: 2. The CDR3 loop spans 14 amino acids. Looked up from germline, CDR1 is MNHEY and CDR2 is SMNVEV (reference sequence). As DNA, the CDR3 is TGTGCCAGCAAGGGACTAGCGGGTTACAATGAGCAGTTCTTC. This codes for CASKGLAGYNEQFF.

CDR3 coding DNA: TGTGCCAGCTCAACAGAGACAGGCCCGTATGGCTACACCTTC. It yields the protein CASSTETGPYGYTF. This chain uses TRBV18 with TRBJ1-2; D perhaps matches TRBD1 (6 bases). The V end lost 5 bases, the J end lost 5 bases, and 15 bases lay between the germline ends. Germline CDR1 KGHSH, CDR2 LQKENI. The CDR3 is made up of 14 amino acids.

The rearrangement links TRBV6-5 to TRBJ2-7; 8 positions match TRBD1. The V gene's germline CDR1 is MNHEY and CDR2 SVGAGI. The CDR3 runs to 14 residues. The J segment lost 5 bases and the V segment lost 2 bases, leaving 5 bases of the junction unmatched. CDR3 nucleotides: TGTGCCAGCAGTTACCCAGGGGGCGAGAACGAGCAGTACTTC. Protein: CASSYPGGENEQYF.

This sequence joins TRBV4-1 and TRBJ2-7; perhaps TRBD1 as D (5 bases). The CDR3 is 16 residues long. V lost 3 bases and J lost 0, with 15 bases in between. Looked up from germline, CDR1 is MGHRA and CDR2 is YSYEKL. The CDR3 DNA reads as TGCGCCAGCAGCCATTTTGGGGCCTTGAGCTCCTACGAGCAGTACTTC. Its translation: CASSHFGALSSYEQYF.

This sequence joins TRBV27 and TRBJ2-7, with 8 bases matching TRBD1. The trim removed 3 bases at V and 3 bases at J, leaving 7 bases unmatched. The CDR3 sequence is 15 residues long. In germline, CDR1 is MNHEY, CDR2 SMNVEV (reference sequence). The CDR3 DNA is TGTGCCAGCAGTTTTCAGGGGGCGAACGACTACGAGCAGTACTTC. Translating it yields CASSFQGANDYEQYF.

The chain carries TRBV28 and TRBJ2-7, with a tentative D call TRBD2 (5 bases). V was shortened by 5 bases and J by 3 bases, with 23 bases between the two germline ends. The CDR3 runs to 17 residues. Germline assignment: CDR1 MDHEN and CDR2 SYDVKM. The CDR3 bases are TGTGCCAGCAGTCGACTAATAGATCCCAAGCAAGACTACGAGCAGTACTTC. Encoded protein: CASSRLIDPKQDYEQYF.

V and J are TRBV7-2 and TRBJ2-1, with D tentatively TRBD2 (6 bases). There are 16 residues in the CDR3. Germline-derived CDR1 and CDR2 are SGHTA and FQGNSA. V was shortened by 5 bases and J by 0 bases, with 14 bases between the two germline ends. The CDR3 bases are TGTGCCAGCAGCCCCAGCGGGCCGAGCTCCTACAATGAGCAGTTCTTC. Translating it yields CASSPSGPSSYNEQFF.

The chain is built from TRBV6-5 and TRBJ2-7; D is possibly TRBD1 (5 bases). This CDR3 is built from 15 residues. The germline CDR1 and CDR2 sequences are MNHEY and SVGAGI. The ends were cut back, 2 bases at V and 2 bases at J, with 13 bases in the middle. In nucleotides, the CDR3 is TGTGCCAGCAGTTACGGGGCCCCGACCACCTACGAGCAGTACTTC. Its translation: CASSYGAPTTYEQYF.

CDR3 sequence reads: CASSPLSGSHNEQFF. The CDR3 bases are TGTGCCAGCAGCCCCCTATCCGGGAGCCACAATGAGCAGTTCTTC. This chain links TRBV7-8 with TRBJ2-1, with D perhaps TRBD2 (6 bases). The CDR3 contains 15 residues. The ends were cut back, 5 bases at V and 5 bases at J, with 16 bases in the middle. CDR1 SGHVS and CDR2 FQNEAQ come from the germline V gene.

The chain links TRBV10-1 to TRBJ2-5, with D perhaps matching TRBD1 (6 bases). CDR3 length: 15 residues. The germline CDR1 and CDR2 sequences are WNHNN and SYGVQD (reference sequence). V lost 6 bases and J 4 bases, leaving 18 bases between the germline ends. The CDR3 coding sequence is TGCGCCAGCAGATTCCCCTACAGGGTAGGAGAGACCCAGTACTTC. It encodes CASRFPYRVGETQYF.

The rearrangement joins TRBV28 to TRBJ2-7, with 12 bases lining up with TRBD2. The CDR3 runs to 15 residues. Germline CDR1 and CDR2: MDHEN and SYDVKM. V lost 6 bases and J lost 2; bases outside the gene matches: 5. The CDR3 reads CASRDRLAGAYEQYF. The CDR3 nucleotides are TGTGCCAGCAGAGACCGACTAGCGGGAGCCTACGAGCAGTACTTC.

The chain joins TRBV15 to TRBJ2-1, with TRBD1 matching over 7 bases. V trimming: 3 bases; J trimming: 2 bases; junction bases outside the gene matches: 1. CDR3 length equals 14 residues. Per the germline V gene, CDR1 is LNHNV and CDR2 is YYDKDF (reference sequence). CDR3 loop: CATSRGTAYNEQFF. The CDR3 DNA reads TGTGCCACCAGCAGGGGGACAGCCTACAATGAGCAGTTCTTC.

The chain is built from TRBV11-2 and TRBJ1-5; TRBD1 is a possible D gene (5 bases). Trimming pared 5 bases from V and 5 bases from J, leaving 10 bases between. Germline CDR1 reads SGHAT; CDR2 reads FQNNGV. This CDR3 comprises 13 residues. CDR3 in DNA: TGTGCCAGCAGCCTGGCGGGGGATCAGCCCCAGCATTTT. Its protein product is CASSLAGDQPQHF.

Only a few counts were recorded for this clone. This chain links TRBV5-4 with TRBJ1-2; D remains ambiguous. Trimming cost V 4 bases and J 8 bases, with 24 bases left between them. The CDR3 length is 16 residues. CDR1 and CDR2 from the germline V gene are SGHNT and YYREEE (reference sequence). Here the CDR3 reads CASSQQSSGVFGGYTF. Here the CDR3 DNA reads TGTGCCAGCAGCCAACAATCCTCGGGAGTCTTCGGAGGCTACACCTTC.

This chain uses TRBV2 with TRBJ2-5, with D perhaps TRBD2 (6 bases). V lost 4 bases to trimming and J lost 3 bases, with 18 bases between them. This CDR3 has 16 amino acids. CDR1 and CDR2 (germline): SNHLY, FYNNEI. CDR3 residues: CASSAGLRPWEETQYF. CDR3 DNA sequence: TGTGCCAGCAGTGCAGGACTACGTCCCTGGGAAGAGACCCAGTACTTC.

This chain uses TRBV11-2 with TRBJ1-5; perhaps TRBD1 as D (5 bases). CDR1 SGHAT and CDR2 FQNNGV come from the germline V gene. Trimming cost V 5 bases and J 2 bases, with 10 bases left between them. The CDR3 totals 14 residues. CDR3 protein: CASSPGGGNQPQHF. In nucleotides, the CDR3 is TGTGCCAGCAGCCCCGGGGGGGGCAATCAGCCCCAGCATTTT.

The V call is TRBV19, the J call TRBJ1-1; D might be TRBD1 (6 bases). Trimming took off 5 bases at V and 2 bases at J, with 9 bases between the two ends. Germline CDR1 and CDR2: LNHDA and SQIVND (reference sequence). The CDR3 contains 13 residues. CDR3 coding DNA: TGTGCCAGTAGTCAGGGGTCTAACACTGAAGCTTTCTTT. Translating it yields CASSQGSNTEAFF.

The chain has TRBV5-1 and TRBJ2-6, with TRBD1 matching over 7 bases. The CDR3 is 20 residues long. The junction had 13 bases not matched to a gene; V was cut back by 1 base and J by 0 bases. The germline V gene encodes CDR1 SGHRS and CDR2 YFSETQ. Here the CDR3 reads CASSLSVVGQASSGANVLTF. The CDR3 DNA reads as TGCGCCAGCAGCTTGTCGGTCGTCGGACAGGCGAGCTCTGGGGCCAACGTCCTGACTTTC. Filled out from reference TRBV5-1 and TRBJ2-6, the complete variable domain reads KAGVTQTPRYLIKTRGQQVTLSCSPISGHRSVSWYQQTPGQGLQFLFEYFSETQRNKGNFPGRFSGRQFSNSRSEMNVSTLELGDSALYLCASSLSVVGQASSGANVLTFGAGSRLTVL.

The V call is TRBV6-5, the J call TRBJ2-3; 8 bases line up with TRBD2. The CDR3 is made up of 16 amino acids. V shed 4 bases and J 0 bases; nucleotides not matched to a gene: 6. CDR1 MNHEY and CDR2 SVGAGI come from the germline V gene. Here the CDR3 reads CASSSGGGRSTDTQYF. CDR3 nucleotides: TGTGCCAGCAGTTCCGGGGGGGGCCGGAGCACAGATACGCAGTATTTT.

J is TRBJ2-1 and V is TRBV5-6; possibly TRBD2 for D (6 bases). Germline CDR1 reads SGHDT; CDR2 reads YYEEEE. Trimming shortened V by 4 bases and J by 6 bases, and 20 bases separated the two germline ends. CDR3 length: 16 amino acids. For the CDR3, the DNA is TGTGCCAGCAGCCCCCGGGACTTCTCAATTGGCAATGAGCAGTTCTTC. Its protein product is CASSPRDFSIGNEQFF.

DNA of the CDR3: TGTGCCAGCAGTTTCATACTAGCGGGAGGGCCGGCAGATACGCAGTATTTT. Its translation is CASSFILAGGPADTQYF. The genes are TRBV27 and TRBJ2-3, with 13 bases lining up with TRBD2. CDR3 length: 17 residues. Germline assignment: CDR1 MNHEY and CDR2 SMNVEV (reference sequence). The ends lost 3 bases at V and 4 bases at J; junction bases unmatched: 7.

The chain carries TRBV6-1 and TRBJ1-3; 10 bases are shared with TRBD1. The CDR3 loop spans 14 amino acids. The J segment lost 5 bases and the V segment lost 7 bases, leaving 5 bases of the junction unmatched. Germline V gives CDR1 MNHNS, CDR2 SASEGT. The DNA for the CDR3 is TGTGCCAGCACTAAGGGACAGGGGCGAAACACCATATATTTT. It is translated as CASTKGQGRNTIYF.

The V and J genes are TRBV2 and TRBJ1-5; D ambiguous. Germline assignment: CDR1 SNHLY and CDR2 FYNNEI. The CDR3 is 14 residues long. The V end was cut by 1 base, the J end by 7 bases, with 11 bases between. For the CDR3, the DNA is TGTGCCAGCAGTGAAGGGCACCCTGTGCAGCCCCAGCATTTT. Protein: CASSEGHPVQPQHF.

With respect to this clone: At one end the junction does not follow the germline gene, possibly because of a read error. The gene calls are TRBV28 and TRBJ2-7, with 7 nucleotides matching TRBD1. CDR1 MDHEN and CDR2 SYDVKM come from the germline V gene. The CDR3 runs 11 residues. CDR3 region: CASSDQDRSDF. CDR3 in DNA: TGTGCCAGCTCGGACCAGGACAGGTCGGACTTC.

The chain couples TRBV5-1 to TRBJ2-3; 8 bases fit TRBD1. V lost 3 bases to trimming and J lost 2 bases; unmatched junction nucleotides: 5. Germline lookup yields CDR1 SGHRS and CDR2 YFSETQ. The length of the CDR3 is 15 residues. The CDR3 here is CASSSTGAVTDTQYF. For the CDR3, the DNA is TGCGCCAGCAGCTCGACAGGGGCGGTCACAGATACGCAGTATTTT.

Written as DNA, the CDR3 is TGTGCCTGGAGTGTGGGAGCGGACGAGCAGTACTTC. This gives the protein CAWSVGADEQYF. This chain connects TRBV30 to TRBJ2-7, with D maybe TRBD2 (5 bases). The CDR3 spans 12 residues. Per germline, CDR1 GTSNPN and CDR2 SVGIG (reference sequence). Trimming took off 0 bases at V and 5 bases at J, with 8 bases between the two ends.